This T cell receptor beta chain was documented in a study of blood T cell repertoires in COVID-19. The V gene end was trimmed by 5 bases and the J gene end by 6 bases; junction bases not matched to a gene: 12. Germline V CDR1 and CDR2: SGHAT, FQNNGV. This CDR3 region has 15 residues. The table came from immunoSEQ multiplex PCR; TCRdb's copy has only in-frame clones and leaves some out. The table records tens of thousands of clones, approximately 80% of them present only once. The chain employs TRBV11-2 and TRBJ2-7, with TRBD1 identical over 8 bases. The receptor was isolated from a man aged 55 to 70 in a cohort sampled during active COVID-19. Sequencing was done on a sample of peripheral blood. This chain's CDR3 is CASSLLLTGGSEQYF. DNA of the CDR3: TGTGCCAGCAGCCTACTACTCACAGGGGGGTCCGAGCAGTACTTC.